What follows are 32 T cell receptor beta chains derived from one specimen sequenced in a study of early T cells in non-severe SARS-CoV-2 infection. MiXCR was run by TCRdb on the 5' RACE reads, yielding one entry per CDR3 protein. The table includes around 57,000 distinct CDR3 sequences, roughly 10% detected once. Source material: whole blood. Receptors were obtained from an adult who was a healthcare worker with PCR-confirmed SARS-CoV-2 infection or an uninfected control (not recorded which).

The chain links TRBV12-3 or TRBV12-4 to TRBJ2-2; D gene uncertain. The CDR3 covers 14 residues. V was cut by 2 bases and J by 1 base, with 5 bases left in between. The CDR3 DNA is TGTGCCAGCAGTTTACCTTTGAACACCGGGGAGCTGTTTTTT. It yields the protein CASSLPLNTGELFF.

This clonotype has more than one count but fewer than ten. The chain carries TRBV7-9 and TRBJ1-4; D is perhaps TRBD1 (5 bases). V was pared by 3 bases and J by 8 bases, with 10 bases between. The CDR3 is made up of 13 amino acids. The V gene's germline CDR1 is SEHNR and CDR2 FQNEAQ (reference sequence). The CDR3 DNA is TGTGCCAGCAGCTTGGCAGGGAGGGAAAAACTGTTTTTT. Protein product: CASSLAGREKLFF.

This clonotype was seen many times. This chain uses TRBV12-3 or TRBV12-4 with TRBJ1-5; tentative D call: TRBD1 (5 bases). The CDR3 runs 14 residues. Trimming stripped 3 bases from V and 3 bases from J, with 9 bases between. Here the CDR3 DNA reads TGTGCCAGCAGTTTCGGCAGGGACAATCAGCCCCAGCATTTT. Its protein product is CASSFGRDNQPQHF.

This clonotype appeared many times. The J gene is TRBJ2-7, the V gene TRBV7-9; D might be TRBD1 (6 bases). V was cut by 5 bases and J by 2 bases, with 16 bases left in between. The germline CDR1 and CDR2 sequences are SEHNR and FQNEAQ (reference sequence). This CDR3 spans 15 amino acids. The CDR3 coding sequence is TGTGCCAGCAGCCCCGCTGGGGGCGGACCCTACGAGCAGTACTTC. This gives the protein CASSPAGGGPYEQYF. Full variable domain (outside the CDR3, taken from reference TRBV7-9 and TRBJ2-7): DTGVSQNPRHKITKRGQNVTFRCDPISEHNRLYWYRQTLGQGPEFLTYFQNEAQLEKSRLLSDRFSAERPKGSFSTLEIQRTEQGDSAMYLCASSPAGGGPYEQYFGPGTRLTVT.

This clonotype showed up many times. The chain recombines TRBV7-9 with TRBJ2-5; the D call may be TRBD1 or TRBD2 (5 bases each). Trimming cost V 3 bases and J 3 bases, with 14 bases left between them. CDR1 and CDR2 (germline): SEHNR, FQNEAQ (reference sequence). The CDR3 loop spans 15 amino acids. Written as DNA, the CDR3 is TGTGCCAGCAGCTTCGACCGGGGCGTTAAAGAGACCCAGTACTTC. Its protein is CASSFDRGVKETQYF.

This clonotype was detected only once. A read error is possible here, since a much larger clone lies one base away. Without the conserved terminal phenylalanine or tryptophan, this CDR3 likely stems from a read error. The V and J genes are TRBV5-4 and TRBJ1-6; D unresolved. V was cut by 4 bases and J by 5 bases, with 4 bases left in between. Germline V gene data show CDR1 as SGHNT and CDR2 as YYREEE (reference sequence). The CDR3 has 12 amino acids. The CDR3 nucleotides read TGTGCCAGCAGCCCCGATAATTCACCCCTCCACTCT. It is translated as CASSPDNSPLHS.

This chain links TRBV7-2 with TRBJ2-1, with 7 bases matching TRBD2. In germline, CDR1 is SGHTA, CDR2 FQGNSA. V trimming: 0 bases; J trimming: 12 bases; junction bases outside the gene matches: 2. The CDR3 sequence is 12 residues long. CDR3 residues: CASSLAVAGQFF. The CDR3 bases are TGTGCCAGCAGCTTAGCAGTAGCGGGGCAGTTCTTC.

In its sample, this clonotype was seen a few times. The rearrangement joins TRBV9 to TRBJ1-5; 7 nucleotides line up with TRBD1. The CDR3 sequence is 15 residues long. J was trimmed by 3 bases and V by 3 bases; bases with no gene match: 6. Per the germline V gene, CDR1 is SGDLS and CDR2 is YYNGEE. This CDR3 reads CASSADGQANQPQHF. In DNA form, the CDR3 reads TGTGCCAGCAGCGCCGATGGACAGGCCAATCAGCCCCAGCATTTT.

This clonotype was observed a few times. The chain links TRBV29-1 to TRBJ1-2, with D possibly being TRBD1 (5 bases). The CDR3 contains 12 residues. Trimming cost V 3 bases and J 5 bases, with 10 bases left between them. Germline-derived CDR1 and CDR2 are SQVTM and ANQGSEA. CDR3 region: CSVDRDGYGYTF. In DNA form, the CDR3 reads TGCAGCGTTGACAGGGACGGGTATGGCTACACCTTC.

This clonotype showed up just a few times. This sequence joins TRBV7-2 and TRBJ2-7; 13 nucleotides match TRBD2. There are 14 residues in the CDR3. The V gene's germline CDR1 is SGHTA and CDR2 FQGNSA. The junction had 2 bases not matched to a gene; V was cut back by 2 bases and J by 7 bases. This chain's CDR3 is CASSLTSGGAEQYF. In DNA, the CDR3 is TGTGCCAGCAGCTTAACTAGCGGGGGGGCGGAGCAGTACTTC.

This chain connects TRBV3-1 to TRBJ1-2, with unresolved D. CDR1 is LGHDT, CDR2 YNNKEL, per germline (reference sequence). The length of the CDR3 is 11 residues. The germline V and J ends were trimmed by 8 bases and 4 bases, with 8 bases remaining between them. CDR3 protein: CASRAVYGYTF. The DNA of the CDR3 is TGTGCCAGCCGGGCCGTCTATGGCTACACCTTC.

This clonotype was counted at least ten times. The chain recombines TRBV9 with TRBJ2-7; perhaps D is TRBD1 or TRBD2 (5 bases each). Looked up from germline, CDR1 is SGDLS and CDR2 is YYNGEE. Trimming shortened V by 4 bases and J by 4 bases, and 12 bases separated the two germline ends. The length of the CDR3 is 13 residues. The CDR3 is CASSRDPGYEQYF. CDR3 bases: TGTGCCAGCAGCCGGGACCCGGGTTACGAGCAGTACTTC. Based on the CDR3 plus reference TRBV9 and TRBJ2-7, the full variable domain is DSGVTQTPKHLITATGQRVTLRCSPRSGDLSVYWYQQSLDQGLQFLIQYYNGEERAKGNILERFSAQQFPDLHSELNLSSLELGDSALYFCASSRDPGYEQYFGPGTRLTVT.

There are a few counts of this clonotype. V usage is TRBV20-1 and J usage is TRBJ2-5; perhaps TRBD2 as D (6 bases). Trimming stripped 6 bases from V and 3 bases from J, with 17 bases between. This CDR3 is 14 amino acids long. Germline CDR1 is DFQATT and CDR2 is SNEGSKA (reference sequence). CDR3 DNA sequence: TGCAGTGCCCAGAATCCAGGGAGGAAAGAGACCCAGTACTTC. This translates into CSAQNPGRKETQYF.

This clonotype was found a few times. The chain has TRBV5-5 and TRBJ1-2; maybe TRBD1 (6 bases). CDR1 is SGHKS, CDR2 YYEKEE, per germline (reference sequence). This CDR3 spans 15 amino acids. Trimming shortened V by 3 bases and J by 2 bases, and 14 bases separated the two germline ends. The CDR3 protein is CASSWESTGNYGYTF. Written as DNA, the CDR3 is TGTGCCAGCAGCTGGGAATCTACAGGGAACTATGGCTACACCTTC.

This clonotype appeared many times. The CDR3 nucleotides are TGCGCCAGCAGCGGCCAGCTGAACACCGGGGAGCTGTTTTTT. The encoded protein is CASSGQLNTGELFF. The chain has TRBV5-1 and TRBJ2-2; D is ambiguous. There are 14 residues in the CDR3. The V and J ends lost 4 bases and 1 base respectively, with 8 bases between them. Germline CDR1 is SGHRS and CDR2 is YFSETQ.

The sample holds many counts of this clonotype. The chain couples TRBV2 to TRBJ1-1; the D is unclear. The CDR3 is 13 amino acids. V dropped 8 bases and J dropped 0 bases, with 10 bases sitting between them. Germline values: CDR1 SNHLY, CDR2 FYNNEI. The CDR3 loop reads CASEGSLNTEAFF. In DNA form, the CDR3 reads TGTGCCAGCGAAGGGTCACTGAACACTGAAGCTTTCTTT.

This clonotype was observed at least ten times. The chain has TRBV5-6 and TRBJ1-6; 9 nucleotides line up with TRBD1. Germline V lookup: CDR1 SGHDT, CDR2 YYEEEE. V gave up 3 bases and J gave up 0 bases; unmatched junction bases: 7. The CDR3 totals 18 residues. The CDR3, as DNA: TGTGCCAGCAGCTCGGGACAGGGTGGACCCTCCTATAATTCACCCCTCCACTTT. Amino acid sequence: CASSSGQGGPSYNSPLHF.

This clonotype has at least ten counts. CDR3 nucleotides: TGTGCCAGCAGCCAAACCCCTCGGCGGGGGAATAAGGGTGAGCAGTTCTTC. Its translation: CASSQTPRRGNKGEQFF. The V and J genes are TRBV14 and TRBJ2-1; 7 bases line up with TRBD2. The CDR3 loop spans 17 amino acids. J gave up 9 bases and V 2 bases, and 16 bases lay outside the gene matches. The V gene's germline CDR1 is SGHDN and CDR2 FVKESK.

This clonotype was counted many times. CDR3 in DNA: TGTGCCAGCAGCGCAGGGAATTCACCCCTCCACTTT. Translated: CASSAGNSPLHF. This chain connects TRBV5-6 to TRBJ1-6, with TRBD1 as a possible D gene (5 bases). Trimming cost V 4 bases and J 7 bases, with 6 bases left between them. CDR3 length equals 12 residues. The V gene's germline CDR1 is SGHDT and CDR2 YYEEEE.

The chain's CDR3 is CASSLAGQGQETQYF. As DNA, the CDR3 is TGTGCCAGCAGCTTAGCGGGACAGGGGCAAGAGACCCAGTACTTC. This rearrangement joins TRBV7-6 to TRBJ2-5; 10 bases are shared with TRBD1. Unmatched junction bases numbered 0, after V lost 0 bases and J lost 2 bases. This CDR3 spans 15 amino acids. Germline lookup yields CDR1 SGHVS and CDR2 FNYEAQ.

The J gene is TRBJ1-4, the V gene TRBV7-8; 9 positions match TRBD1. Germline CDR1 is SGHVS and CDR2 is FQNEAQ. This CDR3 is 15 amino acids long. The ends lost 3 bases at V and 8 bases at J; junction bases unmatched: 7. CDR3 DNA: TGTGCCAGCAGCTTGGGGACAGGGATGGGAGAAAAACTGTTTTTT. Translation gives CASSLGTGMGEKLFF.

J is TRBJ2-5 and V is TRBV28, with 11 bases that match TRBD2. J lost 9 bases, V lost 1 base, and 7 bases had no gene match. Germline V gene sequence: CDR1 MDHEN, CDR2 SYDVKM. The CDR3 consists of 15 residues. The CDR3 reads CASSLYSGGAASQYF. The DNA of the CDR3 is TGTGCCAGCAGTTTATATAGCGGGGGGGCCGCGTCCCAGTACTTC.

This clonotype has ten or more counts. The V call is TRBV30, the J call TRBJ1-5, with no clear D. The germline V gene has CDR1 GTSNPN and CDR2 SVGIG (reference sequence). Trimming pared 1 base from V and 7 bases from J, leaving 11 bases between. This CDR3 region has 13 residues. CDR3 bases: TGTGCCTGGAGTGGCGAGGGCTTGCAGCCCCAGCATTTT. Its translation is CAWSGEGLQPQHF.

This clonotype was observed a handful of times. The V call is TRBV11-2, the J call TRBJ1-6; the D is unclear. CDR3 size: 15 residues. Germline V gene lookup returns CDR1 SGHAT and CDR2 FQNNGV. Trimming left V 3 bases short and J 4 bases short, with 10 bases between. CDR3 residues: CASSFKMFYNSPLHF. The CDR3 region has the DNA TGTGCCAGCAGCTTCAAGATGTTTTATAATTCACCCCTCCACTTT.

This chain joins TRBV5-4 and TRBJ2-5; D is unresolved. CDR1 is SGHNT, CDR2 YYREEE, per germline (reference sequence). This CDR3 spans 16 amino acids. The V gene lost 2 bases and the J gene lost 5 bases, with 19 bases spanning the gap. DNA for the CDR3: TGTGCCAGCAGCTTAACAGCTATCTTTCGTTCCGAGACCCAGTACTTC. This gives the protein CASSLTAIFRSETQYF. The full variable domain, rest sourced from reference TRBV5-4 and TRBJ2-5, is ETGVTQSPTHLIKTRGQQVTLRCSSQSGHNTVSWYQQALGQGPQFIFQYYREEENGRGNFPPRFSGLQFPNYSSELNVNALELDDSALYLCASSLTAIFRSETQYFGPGTRLLVL.

This chain links TRBV11-3 with TRBJ2-2; D is perhaps TRBD2 (5 bases). This CDR3 has 16 residues. Between the trimmed V and J ends, which lost 0 bases and 4 bases, there was a span of 12 bases. The germline gives CDR1 SGHNT, CDR2 YENEEA. The CDR3 reads CASSLESGVPTGELFF. The DNA of the CDR3 is TGTGCCAGCAGCTTAGAGTCCGGGGTTCCCACCGGGGAGCTGTTTTTT.

This clonotype has more than one count but fewer than ten. CDR3 amino acids: CSARGRQETQYF. CDR3 DNA: TGCAGTGCCAGGGGACGTCAAGAGACCCAGTACTTC. The rearrangement uses TRBV20-1 and TRBJ2-5, with D possibly TRBD1 on 6 matching bases. Per germline, CDR1 DFQATT and CDR2 SNEGSKA (reference sequence). The CDR3 has 12 amino acids. V lost 6 bases, J lost 2 bases, and 10 bases lay in between.

The sample holds many counts of this clonotype. The chain carries TRBV25-1 and TRBJ2-7; a possible D gene is TRBD1 (6 bases). Trimming took 8 bases from V and 2 from J, leaving 13 bases between them. Germline CDR1 reads MGHDK; CDR2 reads SYGVNS. The length of the CDR3 is 13 residues. The CDR3 coding sequence is TGTGCCAGCGCCAGGGACACGACCTACGAGCAGTACTTC. Its translation: CASARDTTYEQYF.

This clonotype occurred many times. The CDR3 coding sequence is TGTGCCAGCAGCTTAGAGGGAACAGGGAATGAGCAGTTCTTC. Protein sequence: CASSLEGTGNEQFF. The rearrangement joins TRBV7-9 to TRBJ2-1; TRBD1 might be the D (6 bases). The V end lost 1 base, the J end lost 7 bases, and 11 bases lay between the germline ends. Germline V lookup: CDR1 SEHNR, CDR2 FQNEAQ (reference sequence). The CDR3 sequence is 14 residues long.

The chain recombines TRBV12-3 or TRBV12-4 with TRBJ1-2; D is possibly TRBD1 (5 bases). The CDR3 covers 13 residues. V was pared by 4 bases and J by 3 bases, with 9 bases between. The CDR3 region is CASSSGTYYGYTF. CDR3 nucleotide sequence: TGTGCCAGCAGTTCCGGGACCTACTATGGCTACACCTTC.

The genes are TRBV11-3 and TRBJ2-7; D uncertain. Germline CDR1 and CDR2: SGHNT and YENEEA. The CDR3 loop spans 12 amino acids. With 3 bases removed from V and 6 bases from J, the gap between germline ends came to 9 bases. Here the CDR3 DNA reads TGTGCCAGCAGCTTGCGAGGTTCCGAGCAGTACTTC. Its protein is CASSLRGSEQYF.

This clonotype was seen only a few times. The chain is built from TRBV12-3 or TRBV12-4 and TRBJ1-2, with D perhaps matching TRBD1 (6 bases). The CDR3 loop spans 14 amino acids. V was trimmed by 3 bases and J by 2 bases, leaving 10 bases between them. The CDR3 DNA reads TGTGCCAGCAGTTTGGACAGTGTCAACTATGGCTACACCTTC. This sequence encodes CASSLDSVNYGYTF.